One and the same sample provided the 18 T cell receptor beta chains below, sequenced in a study of T cell responses to AZD1222 COVID-19 vaccine. The protocol was immunoSEQ multiplex PCR, while the TCRdb copy is restricted to in-frame clones and leaves out a portion. Of more than 95,000 clones in the sample, 93% were seen once. The sequencing used peripheral blood, collected on day 0 of AZD1222 vaccination. The receptors were sampled from an adult in good health.

The V gene is TRBV28, the J gene TRBJ2-3; D is possibly TRBD2 (6 bases). This CDR3 is built from 20 residues. CDR1 is MDHEN, CDR2 SYDVKM, per germline. The germline V and J ends were trimmed by 5 bases and 0 bases, with 27 bases remaining between them. CDR3 loop: CASSPSPSGLTLPSTDTQYF. CDR3 DNA: TGTGCCAGCAGTCCCTCCCCCAGCGGGTTGACTCTGCCTAGCACAGATACGCAGTATTTT.

This chain links TRBV19 with TRBJ2-7, with 8 bases aligning to TRBD1. The germline V gene encodes CDR1 LNHDA and CDR2 SQIVND (reference sequence). After removal of 4 bases from V and 3 bases from J, the junction contained 5 bases not matched to a gene. CDR3 length equals 14 residues. The chain's CDR3 is CASSKGTGVYEQYF. The CDR3 DNA reads as TGTGCCAGTAGTAAAGGGACAGGAGTCTACGAGCAGTACTTC.

This clone was observed a handful of times. The V call is TRBV28, the J call TRBJ1-2; D gene uncertain. CDR1 is MDHEN, CDR2 SYDVKM, per germline. Deletions cut 7 bases from V and 5 bases from J, with 17 bases between. The CDR3 has 14 residues. In nucleotides, the CDR3 is TGTGCCAGCACTGCCGGTCCTCGGAAATATGGCTACACCTTC. This translates into CASTAGPRKYGYTF.

The chain links TRBV24-1 to TRBJ2-2; D unresolved. Germline V lookup: CDR1 KGHDR, CDR2 SFDVKD. V was pared by 7 bases and J by 1 base, with 9 bases between. The length of the CDR3 is 14 residues. DNA of the CDR3: TGTGCCACCAGGCCCACAGAGAACACCGGGGAGCTGTTTTTT. This sequence encodes CATRPTENTGELFF.

This rearrangement joins TRBV19 to TRBJ2-3; a weak D match, TRBD2 (7 bases). There are 14 residues in the CDR3. Per germline, CDR1 LNHDA and CDR2 SQIVND (reference sequence). V was shortened by 4 bases and J by 3 bases, with 11 bases between the two germline ends. The CDR3 sequence: CASSSGGATDTQYF. The CDR3 DNA follows: TGTGCCAGTAGTAGCGGGGGCGCGACAGATACGCAGTATTTT.

The chain links TRBV5-4 to TRBJ2-7; 11 positions agree with TRBD1. Germline CDR1 reads SGHNT; CDR2 reads YYREEE (reference sequence). The CDR3 is 15 amino acids. J was trimmed by 2 bases and V by 4 bases; bases with no gene match: 5. The CDR3 bases are TGTGCCAGCAGCGGTCGGACAGGGGGCACCTACGAGCAGTACTTC. It specifies CASSGRTGGTYEQYF. Full variable domain (rest looked up from reference TRBV5-4 and TRBJ2-7): ETGVTQSPTHLIKTRGQQVTLRCSSQSGHNTVSWYQQALGQGPQFIFQYYREEENGRGNFPPRFSGLQFPNYSSELNVNALELDDSALYLCASSGRTGGTYEQYFGPGTRLTVT.

The V and J genes are TRBV27 and TRBJ2-2; D is perhaps TRBD2 (6 bases). This CDR3 has 14 amino acids. Germline V lookup: CDR1 MNHEY, CDR2 SMNVEV (reference sequence). Trimming pared 4 bases from V and 5 bases from J, leaving 11 bases between. CDR3 region: CASSSLAWTGELFF. CDR3 nucleotides: TGTGCCAGCAGTTCCCTAGCGTGGACCGGGGAGCTGTTTTTT.

This clone has just one count. This rearrangement joins TRBV9 to TRBJ2-7, with a weak D call TRBD1 (6 bases). Trimming pared 1 base from V and 6 bases from J, leaving 20 bases between. CDR1 is SGDLS and CDR2 is YYNGEE in the germline V gene. This CDR3 is built from 16 residues. The CDR3: CASSVRLWTAPSEQYF. The CDR3 DNA follows: TGTGCCAGCAGCGTAAGGTTGTGGACAGCGCCCTCCGAGCAGTACTTC.

The table lists this clone with a count of one. J is TRBJ1-2 and V is TRBV6-5; D is undetermined. Looked up from germline, CDR1 is MNHEY and CDR2 is SVGAGI. V lost 0 bases to trimming and J lost 7 bases, with 12 bases between them. CDR3 length equals 14 residues. The CDR3 sequence is CASSYSSWTVGYTF. The CDR3 nucleotides read TGTGCCAGCAGTTACTCTTCCTGGACGGTTGGCTACACCTTC.

As regards this clone: Other nucleotide sequences in the sample specify the same CDR3. The chain carries TRBV27 and TRBJ2-7, with D tentatively TRBD1 (5 bases). The CDR3 contains 13 residues. Between the trimmed V and J ends, which lost 1 base and 3 bases, there was a span of 7 bases. Germline V lookup: CDR1 MNHEY, CDR2 SMNVEV (reference sequence). CDR3 in DNA: TGTGCCAGCAGTTTATATAGGGGCTACGAGCAGTACTTC. Translated, it gives CASSLYRGYEQYF.

The CDR3 bases are TGTGCCAGCAGTGGGACTAGCGGGAGTCTAGGGACCGGGGAGCTGTTTTTT. Its translation: CASSGTSGSLGTGELFF. The V call is TRBV6-1, the J call TRBJ2-2, with TRBD2 identical over 13 bases. Germline trimming cut 4 bases from V and 5 bases from J; bases unmatched to any gene: 7. This CDR3 has 17 amino acids. The germline V gene has CDR1 MNHNS and CDR2 SASEGT.

The CDR3 region is CASSMMGLLTGVNTEAFF. In DNA form, the CDR3 reads TGTGCCAGTAGTATGATGGGCCTCCTGACAGGGGTGAACACTGAAGCTTTCTTT. The gene calls are TRBV19 and TRBJ1-1; 8 bases line up with TRBD1. This CDR3 spans 18 amino acids. The germline V gene encodes CDR1 LNHDA and CDR2 SQIVND (reference sequence). The J segment lost 0 bases and the V segment lost 3 bases, leaving 12 bases of the junction unmatched. Filled out from reference TRBV19 and TRBJ1-1, the complete variable domain reads DGGITQSPKYLFRKEGQNVTLSCEQNLNHDAMYWYRQDPGQGLRLIYYSQIVNDFQKGDIAEGYSVSREKKESFPLTVTSAQKNPTAFYLCASSMMGLLTGVNTEAFFGQGTRLTVV.

V gene TRBV5-6 combines with J gene TRBJ2-1, with 7 positions matching TRBD1. This CDR3 has 15 amino acids. V was pared by 0 bases and J by 5 bases, with 5 bases of the junction left unmatched. Per germline, CDR1 SGHDT and CDR2 YYEEEE. Here the CDR3 DNA reads TGTGCCAGCAGCTTGGTACGACAGGGCAACAATGAGCAGTTCTTC. It yields the protein CASSLVRQGNNEQFF.

This rearrangement joins TRBV6-5 to TRBJ2-7; TRBD1 aligns across 9 bases. Germline CDR1 is MNHEY and CDR2 is SVGAGI. The CDR3 covers 14 residues. V lost 6 bases and J lost 0; bases outside the gene matches: 3. In DNA, the CDR3 is TGTGCCAGCAGCCGGGACAGGGTCTCCTACGAGCAGTACTTC. Amino acid sequence: CASSRDRVSYEQYF.

The V call is TRBV19, the J call TRBJ1-3; possibly TRBD1 for D (5 bases). V was cut by 5 bases and J by 2 bases, with 7 bases left in between. The CDR3 loop spans 13 amino acids. The germline V gene has CDR1 LNHDA and CDR2 SQIVND (reference sequence). DNA of the CDR3: TGTGCCAGTAGTTCGGACACTGGAAACACCATATATTTT. It encodes CASSSDTGNTIYF.

The chain has TRBV7-9 and TRBJ1-2, with 7 positions matching TRBD1. V lost 5 bases to trimming and J lost 4 bases; unmatched junction nucleotides: 4. Germline V gene sequence: CDR1 SEHNR, CDR2 FQNEAQ (reference sequence). The CDR3 spans 13 residues. The CDR3 spells CASSKQGIYGYTF. DNA for the CDR3: TGTGCCAGCAGCAAACAGGGGATCTATGGCTACACCTTC.

V and J are TRBV27 and TRBJ2-1, with D unclear. Germline V lookup: CDR1 MNHEY, CDR2 SMNVEV (reference sequence). V was shortened by 3 bases and J by 8 bases, with 11 bases between the two germline ends. This CDR3 is 13 amino acids long. In DNA, the CDR3 is TGTGCCAGCAGTTTGACCCGGTCGTATGAGCAGTTCTTC. It encodes CASSLTRSYEQFF.

The chain combines TRBV4-2 with TRBJ1-1; D ambiguous. This CDR3 spans 13 amino acids. Trimming stripped 4 bases from V and 1 base from J, with 7 bases between. Germline loops: CDR1 LGHNA, CDR2 YNFKEQ. Here the CDR3 DNA reads TGTGCCAGCAGCCCCACAGCGAACACTGAAGCTTTCTTT. Translation: CASSPTANTEAFF.